Listed below are T cell receptor beta chains from one sample, sequenced in a study of neurological immune-mediated disorders. From the 5' RACE reads, TCRdb called clonotypes with MiXCR, one entry per CDR3 protein. In the table there are just under 60,000 distinct CDR3 sequences, 2% to 3% of which are singletons. Sequenced sample: PBMCs. The receptors were sampled from a man in his fifties or sixties with multiple sclerosis. Each CDR3 is given with its conserved first and last residue. D genes are given only for firm matches. Size tells how often a clone was seen (once, few, many) or the class of an expanded clone, and some rows leave it out.

CDR3 DNA | CDR3 protein | V gene | clone size | J gene | D gene
TGCAGTGCTAGAGGCGGGGGAAGTACAGGCACTGAAGCTTTCTTT | CSARGGGSTGTEAFF | TRBV20-1 | many | TRBJ1-1 | -
TGCAGTGCTAGAAAGTCTGGCAACATGAACACTGAAGCTTTCTTT | CSARKSGNMNTEAFF | TRBV20-1 | many | TRBJ1-1 | -
TGTGCCAGCAGTTACACGACTAGCATGGCTGAGCAGTTCTTC | CASSYTTSMAEQFF | TRBV6-5 | many | TRBJ2-1 | TRBD2
TGTGCCAGCAGTTTAACGGCCGAGCAGTACTTC | CASSLTAEQYF | TRBV28 | many | TRBJ2-7 | -
TGTGCCAGCAGTTTTCAGGGGGGGAATCAGCCCCAGCATTTT | CASSFQGGNQPQHF | TRBV12-3/TRBV12-4 | - | TRBJ1-5 | TRBD1
TGCAGCGTCGCCGGGAGATCCTACGAGCAGTACTTC | CSVAGRSYEQYF | TRBV29-1 | many | TRBJ2-7 | -
TGCAGTGCTAGAGATCAGGGAAGGGAATTCACAGATACGCAGTATTTT | CSARDQGREFTDTQYF | TRBV20-1 | many | TRBJ2-3 | -
TGCGCCAGCAGCTCCCGGGCAACCTCAACTAATGAAAAACTGTTTTTT | CASSSRATSTNEKLFF | TRBV5-1 | many | TRBJ1-4 | -
TGCGCCAGCAGCTTCGACAGTGAGACCCAGTACTTC | CASSFDSETQYF | TRBV5-1 | many | TRBJ2-5 | -
TGTGCCAGCAGCTTGTCAGCCGGGGGCGAAGAGACCCAGTACTTC | CASSLSAGGEETQYF | TRBV5-5 | many | TRBJ2-5 | -
TGTGCCAGCGCGGGGGAGAACACCGGGGAGCTGTTTTTT | CASAGENTGELFF | TRBV10-3 | many | TRBJ2-2 | TRBD2
TGTGCCAGCTCACCAGGCGGGACACTAATCGACTATGGCTACACCTTC | CASSPGGTLIDYGYTF | TRBV18 | many | TRBJ1-2 | -
TGTGCCAGCAGCGCTGGACTGGTTAGCACAGATACGCAGTATTTT | CASSAGLVSTDTQYF | TRBV9 | many | TRBJ2-3 | -
TGCAGTGCTAGTGACGGAAGCAATCAGCCCCAGCATTTT | CSASDGSNQPQHF | TRBV20-1 | - | TRBJ1-5 | -
TGTGCCATCAGCTACGGGGCCTACGAGCAGTACTTC | CAISYGAYEQYF | TRBV10-3 | many | TRBJ2-7 | -
TGCAGCGTCACCGTAGACGGTGCGGGGACCCAGTACTTC | CSVTVDGAGTQYF | TRBV29-1 | many | TRBJ2-5 | -
TGTGCCAGCAGCTTTCTGGGTTCCTACGAGCAGTACTTC | CASSFLGSYEQYF | TRBV11-2 | many | TRBJ2-7 | -
TGCAGTGCTATCGGACAGAACACTGAAGCTTTCTTT | CSAIGQNTEAFF | TRBV20-1 | many | TRBJ1-1 | -
TGTGCCAGCAGTTTAGGGGGAGATACGCAGTATTTT | CASSLGGDTQYF | TRBV12-3/TRBV12-4 | many | TRBJ2-3 | -
TGTGCCAGCAGTATAGGGGGGTCGAATGAGCAGTTCTTC | CASSIGGSNEQFF | TRBV12-3/TRBV12-4 | many | TRBJ2-1 | -
TGCGCCAGCAGCTTATCACCGGGACAGGCCTATGGCTACACCTTC | CASSLSPGQAYGYTF | TRBV5-1 | many | TRBJ1-2 | TRBD1
TGCAGTGCTAGAGCCCTTGAGGGGGTTTACGAGCAGTACTTC | CSARALEGVYEQYF | TRBV20-1 | few | TRBJ2-7 | -
TGCAGCGTTAAGGGTACGAACACTGAAGCTTTCTTT | CSVKGTNTEAFF | TRBV29-1 | many | TRBJ1-1 | -
TGCAGTGCTAGAGATCCAGGGGGGCTAACCTATGGCTACACCTTC | CSARDPGGLTYGYTF | TRBV20-1 | many | TRBJ1-2 | TRBD1
TGTGCCAGCAGCTTAGCACTAGCGGGGAGGTCTACCTACGAGCAGTACTTC | CASSLALAGRSTYEQYF | TRBV7-2 | many | TRBJ2-7 | TRBD2
TGCGCCAGCAGCTTGGGAGAACAGGGGGTGACCCAGTACTTC | CASSLGEQGVTQYF | TRBV5-1 | many | TRBJ2-5 | TRBD1
TGTGCCAGCAGCTTTGGGGCAGATACGCAGTATTTT | CASSFGADTQYF | TRBV7-8 | - | TRBJ2-3 | -
TGTGCCAGCTCACAATCCGGTACGAACACCGGGGAGCTGTTTTTT | CASSQSGTNTGELFF | TRBV18 | - | TRBJ2-2 | -
TGTGCCAGCAGCCCGCCGGGCGGGGGGGGACTTGGGCAGTTCTTC | CASSPPGGGGLGQFF | TRBV3-1 | many | TRBJ2-1 | TRBD2
TGCAGTGCTCTGGGGGACGGTCTGGGCGAGCAGTACTTC | CSALGDGLGEQYF | TRBV20-1 | many | TRBJ2-7 | -
TGTGCCAGCAGACCAGACAGCACGAACACCGGGGAGCTGTTTTTT | CASRPDSTNTGELFF | TRBV6-4 | - | TRBJ2-2 | -
TGCAGTGCTCAGGGACAGGGGGTAGAGACCCAGTACTTC | CSAQGQGVETQYF | TRBV20-1 | many | TRBJ2-5 | TRBD1
TGTGCCAGCAGCTTAGCGTCGGGACAGTTGAACACTGAAGCTTTCTTT | CASSLASGQLNTEAFF | TRBV7-2 | many | TRBJ1-1 | TRBD1
TGTGCCAGCAGCGTTGGGGGGGTGAACACTGAAGCTTTCTTT | CASSVGGVNTEAFF | TRBV9 | many | TRBJ1-1 | -
TGCGCCAGCAGCCAAGATTACAGGGTGGGGAATGGCTACACCTTC | CASSQDYRVGNGYTF | TRBV4-3 | many | TRBJ1-2 | -
TGTGCCATCAGTCCCGCCAGGCAAGAGACCCAGTACTTC | CAISPARQETQYF | TRBV10-3 | many | TRBJ2-5 | -
TGCGCCAGCAGCCGAGTACAGGGGGCGCGGGATGAAAAACTGTTTTTT | CASSRVQGARDEKLFF | TRBV4-1 | - | TRBJ1-4 | TRBD1
TGTGCCAGCAGTTACAAGAGCGGGGGGGCAGATACGCAGTATTTT | CASSYKSGGADTQYF | TRBV6-2/TRBV6-3 | many | TRBJ2-3 | TRBD2
TGCAGTGATACGGGAAAGGGAATCTATGGCTACACCTTC | CSDTGKGIYGYTF | TRBV20-1 | - | TRBJ1-2 | -